Below, one T cell receptor beta chain is given with its context. Its antigen has not been determined. No per-base quality is available; no much larger clone lies one base away. Whole blood was collected in K2EDTA tubes by collaborating institutions according to the institutions' own protocols. Collaborator samples were shipped for TCRbeta analysis as frozen whole blood, isolated PBMCs, or DNA extracted from either sample type. The sample originates from a study of blood T cell repertoires in COVID-19 (dated by TCRdb to 2020 to 2021). Looking at the study overall: The collaborator samples originated in the United States, Italy and Spain and spanned the acute and convalescent phases of COVID-19. HLA class I and class II types, where available, came from metadata supplied by the sample provider rather than from assay-based typing. The samples were drawn from the first 160 participants of the ongoing ImmuneRACE study and from more than 1,000 subjects provided by 6 global collaborators. The prospective study material was composed of cDNA or gDNA derived from T cells, B-cell-depleted T cells, or PBMCs. The repertoires were released in a freely available public database meant as a resource for research on the immune response to SARS-CoV-2. Sample metadata almost always included a de-identified subject ID, COVID-19 status, age in years and sex. The dataset comprised deeply sampled blood TCRbeta repertoires from subjects exposed to, actively infected with, or recovered from COVID-19.

Overall study outcomes, separate from this receptor: The quantity of clinical and demographic metadata differed by source and by participant and was supplied without curation.

The immunoSEQ Assay, a bias-controlled multiplex PCR, was used to amplify TCRbeta CDR3 regions from genomic DNA. For the original study's pipeline: The number of nucleated cells in each sample was estimated by amplification of reference gene primers within the assay. To quantify the absolute abundance of each unique TCRbeta CDR3 rearrangement, sequence reads were collapsed and filtered. For each sample, productive Simpson clonality was calculated as the square root of Simpson's diversity index across productive rearrangements. This is the immuneACCESS table as TCRdb keeps it, with only in-frame sequences that have V and J called. A part of the clones is gone; compared with another copy, unresolved V genes explain less than half, and the rest is unexplained. That table furnishes V, J and clone size, whereas the DNA furnished D and trimming. The sample table shows over 25,000 clones, and approximately 86% are seen once. 15% to 20% of the sample belongs to the ten largest clones.

From cysteine to phenylalanine, the CDR3 is 13 amino acids long. Of all the DNA, just the CDR3 is kept, 39 bases in frame from base 1. V lost 1 base and J lost 5 bases; the stretch between them is 7 bases long. CDR1 MNHEY and CDR2 SMNVEV were looked up in the germline V gene (reference sequence). The specimen was peripheral blood. This clonotype was obtained from a man between 65 and 85 years old with acute or convalescent COVID-19. The rearrangement combines TRBV27 with TRBJ2-3; TRBD2 might be the D gene, on 6 matching bases. The nucleotide sequence reads as follows: TGTGCCAGCAGTTTATGGGGGGAAGATACGCAGTATTTT. The encoded protein is CASSLWGEDTQYF.